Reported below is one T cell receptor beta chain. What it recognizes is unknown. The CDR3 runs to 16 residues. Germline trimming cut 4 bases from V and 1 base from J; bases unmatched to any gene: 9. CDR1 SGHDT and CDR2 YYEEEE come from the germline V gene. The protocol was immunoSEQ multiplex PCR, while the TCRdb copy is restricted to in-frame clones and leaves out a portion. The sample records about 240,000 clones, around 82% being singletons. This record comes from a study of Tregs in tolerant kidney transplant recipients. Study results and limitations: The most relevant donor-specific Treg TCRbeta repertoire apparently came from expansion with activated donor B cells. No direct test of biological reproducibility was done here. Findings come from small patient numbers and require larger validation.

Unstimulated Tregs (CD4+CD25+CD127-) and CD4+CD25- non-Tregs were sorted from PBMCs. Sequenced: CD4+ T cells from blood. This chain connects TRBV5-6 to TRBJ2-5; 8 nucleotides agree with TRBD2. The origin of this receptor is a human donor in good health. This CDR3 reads CASSPLAGGPQETQYF. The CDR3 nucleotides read TGTGCCAGCAGCCCTCTGGCGGGGGGTCCCCAAGAGACCCAGTACTTC. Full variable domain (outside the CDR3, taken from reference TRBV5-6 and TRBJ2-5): DAGVTQSPTHLIKTRGQQVTLRCSPKSGHDTVSWYQQALGQGPQFIFQYYEEEERQRGNFPDRFSGHQFPNYSSELNVNALLLGDSALYLCASSPLAGGPQETQYFGPGTRLLVL.